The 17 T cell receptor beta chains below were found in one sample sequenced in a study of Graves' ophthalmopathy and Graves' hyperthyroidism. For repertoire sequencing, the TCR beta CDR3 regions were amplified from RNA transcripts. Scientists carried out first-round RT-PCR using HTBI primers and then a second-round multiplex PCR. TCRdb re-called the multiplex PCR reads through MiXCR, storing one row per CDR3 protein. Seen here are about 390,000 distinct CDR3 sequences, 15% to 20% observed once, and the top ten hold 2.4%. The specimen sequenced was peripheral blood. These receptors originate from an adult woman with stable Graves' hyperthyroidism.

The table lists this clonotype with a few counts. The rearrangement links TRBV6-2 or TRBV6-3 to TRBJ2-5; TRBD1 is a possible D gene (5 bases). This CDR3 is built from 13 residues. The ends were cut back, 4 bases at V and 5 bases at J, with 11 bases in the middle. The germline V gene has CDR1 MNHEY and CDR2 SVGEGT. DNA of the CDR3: TGTGCCAGCAGTTCGCGTCAGGGTGAGACCCAGTACTTC. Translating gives CASSSRQGETQYF.

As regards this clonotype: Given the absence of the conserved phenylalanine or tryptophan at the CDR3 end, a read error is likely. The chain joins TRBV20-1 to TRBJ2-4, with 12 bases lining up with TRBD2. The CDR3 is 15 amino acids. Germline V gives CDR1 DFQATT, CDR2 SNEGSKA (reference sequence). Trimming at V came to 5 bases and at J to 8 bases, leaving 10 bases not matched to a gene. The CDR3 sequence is CSAQRLAGVKYIQYV. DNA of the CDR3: TGCAGTGCTCAACGACTAGCGGGAGTGAAATACATTCAGTACGTC.

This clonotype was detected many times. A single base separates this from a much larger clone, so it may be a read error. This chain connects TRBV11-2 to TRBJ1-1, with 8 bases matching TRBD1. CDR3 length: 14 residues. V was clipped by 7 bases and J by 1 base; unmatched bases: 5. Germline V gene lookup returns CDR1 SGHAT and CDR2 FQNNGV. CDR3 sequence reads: CASTTDRANTEAFF. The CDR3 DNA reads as TGTGCCAGCACCACGGACAGGGCGAACACTGAAGCTTTCTTT.

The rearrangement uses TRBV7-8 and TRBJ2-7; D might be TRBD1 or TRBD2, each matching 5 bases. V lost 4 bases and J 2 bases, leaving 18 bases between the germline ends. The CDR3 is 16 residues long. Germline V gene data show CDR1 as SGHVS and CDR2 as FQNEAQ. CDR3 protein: CASSSSGAIGAYEQYF. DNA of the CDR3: TGTGCCAGCAGCTCTAGTGGGGCAATCGGGGCCTACGAGCAGTACTTC.

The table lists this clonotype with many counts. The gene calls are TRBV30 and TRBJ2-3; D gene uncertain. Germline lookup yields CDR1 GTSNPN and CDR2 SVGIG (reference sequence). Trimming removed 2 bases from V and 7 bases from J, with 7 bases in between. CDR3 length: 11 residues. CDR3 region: CAWSTTYTQYF. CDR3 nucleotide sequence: TGTGCCTGGAGTACCACTTATACGCAGTATTTT. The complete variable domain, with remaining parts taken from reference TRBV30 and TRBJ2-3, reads SQTIHQWPATLVQPVGSPLSLECTVEGTSNPNLYWYRQAAGRGLQLLFYSVGIGQISSEVPQNLSASRPQDRQFILSSKKLLLSDSGFYLCAWSTTYTQYFGPGTRLTVL.

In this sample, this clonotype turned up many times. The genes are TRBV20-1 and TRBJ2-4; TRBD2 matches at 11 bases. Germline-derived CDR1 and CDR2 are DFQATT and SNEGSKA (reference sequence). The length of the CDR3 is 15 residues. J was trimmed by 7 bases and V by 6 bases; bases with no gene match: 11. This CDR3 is CSAINLAGGGNIQYF. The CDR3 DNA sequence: TGCAGTGCCATCAACCTAGCGGGAGGAGGGAACATTCAGTACTTC.

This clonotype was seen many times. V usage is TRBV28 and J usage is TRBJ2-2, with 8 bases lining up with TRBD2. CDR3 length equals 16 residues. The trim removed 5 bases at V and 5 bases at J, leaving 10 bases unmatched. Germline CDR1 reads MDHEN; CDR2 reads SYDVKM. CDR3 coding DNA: TGTGCCAGCAGTCCCCGGACTAGCAGCATGACCGGGGAGCTGTTTTTT. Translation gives CASSPRTSSMTGELFF.

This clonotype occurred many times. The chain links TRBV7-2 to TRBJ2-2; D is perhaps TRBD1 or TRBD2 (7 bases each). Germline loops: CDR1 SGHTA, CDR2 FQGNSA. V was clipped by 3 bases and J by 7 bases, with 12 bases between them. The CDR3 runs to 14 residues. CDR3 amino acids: CASSFTGEGGELFF. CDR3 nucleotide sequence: TGTGCCAGCAGCTTCACAGGGGAGGGCGGGGAGCTGTTTTTT. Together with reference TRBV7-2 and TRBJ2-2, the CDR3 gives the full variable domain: GAGVSQSPSNKVTEKGKDVELRCDPISGHTALYWYRQSLGQGLEFLIYFQGNSAPDKSGLPSDRFSAERTGGSVSTLTIQRTQQEDSAVYLCASSFTGEGGELFFGEGSRLTVL.

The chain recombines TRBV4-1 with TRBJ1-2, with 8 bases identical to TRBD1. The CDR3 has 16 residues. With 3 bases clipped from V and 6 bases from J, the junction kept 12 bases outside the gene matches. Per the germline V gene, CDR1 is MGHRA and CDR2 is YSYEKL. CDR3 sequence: CASSQSAVQGADGYTF. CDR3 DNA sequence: TGCGCCAGCAGCCAGTCCGCGGTCCAGGGGGCGGATGGCTACACCTTC.

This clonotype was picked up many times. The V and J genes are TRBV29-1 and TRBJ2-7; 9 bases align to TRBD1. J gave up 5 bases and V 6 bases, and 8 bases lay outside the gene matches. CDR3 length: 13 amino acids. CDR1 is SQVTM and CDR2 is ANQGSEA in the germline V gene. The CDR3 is CSVLTGGPDEQYF. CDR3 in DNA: TGCAGCGTCCTGACAGGGGGACCCGACGAGCAGTACTTC.

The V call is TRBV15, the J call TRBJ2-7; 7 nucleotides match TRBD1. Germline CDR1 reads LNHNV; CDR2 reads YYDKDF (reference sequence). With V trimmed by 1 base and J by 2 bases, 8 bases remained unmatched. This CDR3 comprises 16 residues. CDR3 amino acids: CATSRAPGQSTYEQYF. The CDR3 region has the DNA TGTGCCACCAGCAGAGCTCCGGGACAGTCTACCTACGAGCAGTACTTC.

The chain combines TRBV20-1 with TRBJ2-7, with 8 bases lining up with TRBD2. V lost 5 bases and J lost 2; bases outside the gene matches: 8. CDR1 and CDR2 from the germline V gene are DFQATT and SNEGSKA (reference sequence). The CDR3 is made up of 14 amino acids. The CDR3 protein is CSAGPTGGPYEQYF. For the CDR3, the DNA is TGCAGTGCTGGTCCCACGGGAGGGCCCTACGAGCAGTACTTC.

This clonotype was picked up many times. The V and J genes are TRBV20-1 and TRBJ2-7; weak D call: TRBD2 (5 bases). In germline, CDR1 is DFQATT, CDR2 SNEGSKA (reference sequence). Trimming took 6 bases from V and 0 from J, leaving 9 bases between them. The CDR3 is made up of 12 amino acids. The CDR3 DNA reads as TGCAGTGCCACGGGGAACTCCTACGAGCAGTACTTC. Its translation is CSATGNSYEQYF.

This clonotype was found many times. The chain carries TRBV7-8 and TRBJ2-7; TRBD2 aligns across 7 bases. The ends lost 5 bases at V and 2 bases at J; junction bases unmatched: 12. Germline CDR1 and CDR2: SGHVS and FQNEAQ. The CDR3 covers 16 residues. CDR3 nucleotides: TGTGCCAGCAGCGTGGACCGCGCTAGCGGACCCTACGAGCAGTACTTC. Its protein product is CASSVDRASGPYEQYF.

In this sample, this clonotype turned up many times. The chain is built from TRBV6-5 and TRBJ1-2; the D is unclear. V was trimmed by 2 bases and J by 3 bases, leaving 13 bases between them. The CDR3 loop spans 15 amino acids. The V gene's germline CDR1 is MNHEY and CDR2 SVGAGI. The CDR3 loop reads CASSYGQEEYYGYTF. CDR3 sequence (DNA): TGTGCCAGCAGTTACGGTCAGGAGGAATACTATGGCTACACCTTC.

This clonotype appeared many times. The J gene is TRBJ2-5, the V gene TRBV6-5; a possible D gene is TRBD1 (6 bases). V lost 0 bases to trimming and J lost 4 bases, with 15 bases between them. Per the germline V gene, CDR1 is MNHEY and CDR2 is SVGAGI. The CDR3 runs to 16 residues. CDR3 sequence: CASSYSRTAQRETQYF. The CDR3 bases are TGTGCCAGCAGTTACTCGCGGACAGCTCAGCGAGAGACCCAGTACTTC.

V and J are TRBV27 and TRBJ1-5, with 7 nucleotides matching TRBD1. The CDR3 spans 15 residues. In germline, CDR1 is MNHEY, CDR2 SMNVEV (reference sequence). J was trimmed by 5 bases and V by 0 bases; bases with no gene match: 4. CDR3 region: CASSLSGRGDQPQHF. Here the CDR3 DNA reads TGTGCCAGCAGTTTATCGGGCAGGGGGGATCAGCCCCAGCATTTT.